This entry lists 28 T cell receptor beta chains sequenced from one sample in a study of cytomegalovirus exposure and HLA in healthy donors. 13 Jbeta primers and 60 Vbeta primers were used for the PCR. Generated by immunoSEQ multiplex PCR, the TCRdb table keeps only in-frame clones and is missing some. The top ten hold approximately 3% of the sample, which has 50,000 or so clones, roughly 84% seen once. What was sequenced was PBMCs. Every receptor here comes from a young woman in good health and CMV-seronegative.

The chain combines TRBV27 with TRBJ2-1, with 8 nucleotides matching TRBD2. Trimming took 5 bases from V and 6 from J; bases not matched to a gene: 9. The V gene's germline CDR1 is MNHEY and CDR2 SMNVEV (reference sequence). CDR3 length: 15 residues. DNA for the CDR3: TGTGCCAGCAGTCGACCGGGACTAGAGATCAATGAGCAGTTCTTC. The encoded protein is CASSRPGLEINEQFF.

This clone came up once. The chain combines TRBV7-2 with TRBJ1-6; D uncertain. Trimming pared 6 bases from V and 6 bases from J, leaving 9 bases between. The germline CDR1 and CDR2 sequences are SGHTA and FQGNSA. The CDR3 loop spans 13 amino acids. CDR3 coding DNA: TGTGCCAGCAGTAACCCCAGTAATTCACCCCTCCACTTT. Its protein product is CASSNPSNSPLHF.

The CDR3: CASSPPTGVEQYF. In DNA form, the CDR3 reads TGTGCCAGCAGCCCCCCGACAGGGGTCGAGCAGTACTTC. The gene calls are TRBV7-9 and TRBJ2-7; 8 bases are shared with TRBD1. CDR1 is SEHNR, CDR2 FQNEAQ, per germline (reference sequence). This CDR3 region has 13 residues. The ends lost 5 bases at V and 6 bases at J; junction bases unmatched: 6.

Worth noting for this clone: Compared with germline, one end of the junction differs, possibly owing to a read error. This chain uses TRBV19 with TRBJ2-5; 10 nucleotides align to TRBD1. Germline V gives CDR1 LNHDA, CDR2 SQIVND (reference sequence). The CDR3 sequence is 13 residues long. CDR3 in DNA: TGTGCTTCCTCCGGGACAGGGGAATCTCCAAATCACTTC. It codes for CASSGTGESPNHF. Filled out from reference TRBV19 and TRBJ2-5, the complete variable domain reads DGGITQSPKYLFRKEGQNVTLSCEQNLNHDAMYWYRQDPGQGLRLIYYSQIVNDFQKGDIAEGYSVSREKKESFPLTVTSAQKNPTAFYLCASSGTGESPNHFGPGTRLLVL.

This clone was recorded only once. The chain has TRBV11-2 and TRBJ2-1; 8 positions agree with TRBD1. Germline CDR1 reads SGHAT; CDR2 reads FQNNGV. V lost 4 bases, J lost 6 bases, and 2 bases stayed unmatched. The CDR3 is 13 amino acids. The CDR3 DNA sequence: TGTGCCAGCAGCTGGGACAGGAGCAATGAGCAGTTCTTC. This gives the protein CASSWDRSNEQFF. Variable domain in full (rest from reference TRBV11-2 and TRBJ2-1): EAGVAQSPRYKIIEKRQSVAFWCNPISGHATLYWYQQILGQGPKLLIQFQNNGVVDDSQLPKDRFSAERLKGVDSTLKIQPAKLEDSAVYLCASSWDRSNEQFFGPGTRLTVL.

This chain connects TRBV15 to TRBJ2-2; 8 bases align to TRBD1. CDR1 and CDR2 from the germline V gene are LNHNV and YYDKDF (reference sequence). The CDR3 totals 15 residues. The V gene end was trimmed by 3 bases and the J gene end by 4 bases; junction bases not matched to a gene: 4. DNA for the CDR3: TGTGCCACCAGCAGCAGGGGGCGAGCCACCGGGGAGCTGTTTTTT. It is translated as CATSSRGRATGELFF.

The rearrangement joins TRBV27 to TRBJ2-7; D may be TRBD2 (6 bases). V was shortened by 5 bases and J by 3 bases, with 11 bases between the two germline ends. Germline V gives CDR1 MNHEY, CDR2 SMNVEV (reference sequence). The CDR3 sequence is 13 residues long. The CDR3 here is CASSPRTNYEQYF. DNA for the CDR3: TGTGCCAGCAGTCCGCGGACTAACTACGAGCAGTACTTC.

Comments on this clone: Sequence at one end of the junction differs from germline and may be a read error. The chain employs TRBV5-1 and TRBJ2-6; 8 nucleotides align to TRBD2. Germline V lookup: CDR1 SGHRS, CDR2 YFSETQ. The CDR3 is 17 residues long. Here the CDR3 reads CASSRGGGSSGANGLTF. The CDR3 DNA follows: TGCGCCAGCAGCCGGGGGGGAGGGAGCTCTGGGGCCAACGGCCTGACTTTC.

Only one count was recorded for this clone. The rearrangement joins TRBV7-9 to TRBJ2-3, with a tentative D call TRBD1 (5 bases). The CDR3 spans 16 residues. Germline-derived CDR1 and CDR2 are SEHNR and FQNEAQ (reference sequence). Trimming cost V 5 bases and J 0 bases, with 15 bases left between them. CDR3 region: CASSPKWGSSTDTQYF. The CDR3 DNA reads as TGTGCCAGCAGCCCAAAGTGGGGCTCTAGCACAGATACGCAGTATTTT.

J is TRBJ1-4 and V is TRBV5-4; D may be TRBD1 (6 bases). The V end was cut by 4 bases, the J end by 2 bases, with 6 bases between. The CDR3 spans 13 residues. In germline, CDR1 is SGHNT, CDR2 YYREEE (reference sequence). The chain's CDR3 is CASSQGTNEKLFF. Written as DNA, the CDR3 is TGTGCCAGCAGCCAGGGGACTAATGAAAAACTGTTTTTT.

CDR3 amino acids: CASLKGAAQPQHF. The CDR3 DNA follows: TGTGCCAGTCTAAAGGGGGCGGCACAGCCCCAGCATTTT. The chain is built from TRBV28 and TRBJ1-5; the match to TRBD1 covers 7 bases. The CDR3 runs to 13 residues. Per the germline V gene, CDR1 is MDHEN and CDR2 is SYDVKM. The V gene end was trimmed by 9 bases and the J gene end by 7 bases; junction bases not matched to a gene: 9.

The chain's CDR3 is CASSLVGGRGDTQYF. The CDR3 region has the DNA TGTGCCAGCAGTTTAGTAGGCGGGAGAGGGGATACGCAGTATTTT. The J gene is TRBJ2-3, the V gene TRBV28; 7 bases match TRBD2. The V segment lost 2 bases and the J segment 6 bases; nucleotides outside the gene matches: 8. Germline assignment: CDR1 MDHEN and CDR2 SYDVKM. This CDR3 has 15 amino acids.

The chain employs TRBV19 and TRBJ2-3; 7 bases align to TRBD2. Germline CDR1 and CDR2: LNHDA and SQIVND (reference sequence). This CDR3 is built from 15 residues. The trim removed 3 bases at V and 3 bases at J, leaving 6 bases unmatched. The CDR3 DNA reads TGTGCCAGTAGTATTTGGGGGAGGGTTACAGATACGCAGTATTTT. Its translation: CASSIWGRVTDTQYF.

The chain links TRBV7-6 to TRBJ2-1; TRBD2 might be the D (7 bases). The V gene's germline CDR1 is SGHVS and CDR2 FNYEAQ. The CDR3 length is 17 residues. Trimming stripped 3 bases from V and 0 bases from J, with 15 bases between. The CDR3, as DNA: TGTGCCAGCAGCTTCACGGGGGAGGGGGACTCCTACAATGAGCAGTTCTTC. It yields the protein CASSFTGEGDSYNEQFF. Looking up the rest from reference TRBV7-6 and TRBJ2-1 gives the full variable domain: GAGVSQSPRYKVTKRGQDVALRCDPISGHVSLYWYRQALGQGPEFLTYFNYEAQQDKSGLPNDRFSAERPEGSISTLTIQRTEQRDSAMYRCASSFTGEGDSYNEQFFGPGTRLTVL.

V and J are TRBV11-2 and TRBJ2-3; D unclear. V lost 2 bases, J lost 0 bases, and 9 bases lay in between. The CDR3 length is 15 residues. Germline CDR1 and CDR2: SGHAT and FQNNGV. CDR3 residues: CASSLSSPSTDTQYF. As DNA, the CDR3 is TGTGCCAGCAGCTTATCCTCTCCTAGCACAGATACGCAGTATTTT.

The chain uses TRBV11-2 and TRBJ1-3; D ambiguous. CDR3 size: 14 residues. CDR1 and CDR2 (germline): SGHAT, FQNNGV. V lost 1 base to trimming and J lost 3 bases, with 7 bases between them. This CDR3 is CASSLVAGGNTIYF. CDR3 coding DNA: TGTGCCAGCAGCTTAGTTGCGGGTGGAAACACCATATATTTT.

The CDR3 nucleotides read TGTGCCAGCAGCTTAGGGGGCAGCCCTGTACAGCCCCAGCATTTT. This translates into CASSLGGSPVQPQHF. The V and J genes are TRBV7-2 and TRBJ1-5, with D perhaps matching TRBD1 (5 bases). The CDR3 has 15 amino acids. CDR1 is SGHTA, CDR2 FQGNSA, per germline. The V gene lost 1 base and the J gene lost 7 bases, with 14 bases spanning the gap.

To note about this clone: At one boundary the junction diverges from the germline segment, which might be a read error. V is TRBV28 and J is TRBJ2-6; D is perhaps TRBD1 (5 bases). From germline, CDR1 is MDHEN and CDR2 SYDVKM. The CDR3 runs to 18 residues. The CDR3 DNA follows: TGTGCCAGCAGTCCCCTACGAGGACGGAGCTCTGGGGCCAACGGCCTGACTTTC. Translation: CASSPLRGRSSGANGLTF.

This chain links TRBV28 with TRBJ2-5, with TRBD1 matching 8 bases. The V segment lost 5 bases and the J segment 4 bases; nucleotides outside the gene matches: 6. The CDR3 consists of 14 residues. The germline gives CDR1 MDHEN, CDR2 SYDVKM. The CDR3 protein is CASSPPTGVETQYF. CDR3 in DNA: TGTGCCAGCAGTCCGCCGACAGGGGTAGAGACCCAGTACTTC.

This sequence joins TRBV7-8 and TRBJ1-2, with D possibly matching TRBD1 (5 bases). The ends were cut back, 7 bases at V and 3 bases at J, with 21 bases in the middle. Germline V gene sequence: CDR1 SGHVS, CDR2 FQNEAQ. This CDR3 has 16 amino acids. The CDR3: CASTADPQGLDYGYTF. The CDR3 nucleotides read TGTGCCAGCACCGCCGACCCCCAGGGCCTCGACTATGGCTACACCTTC. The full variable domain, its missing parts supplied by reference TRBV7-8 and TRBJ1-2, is GAGVSQSPRYKVAKRGQDVALRCDPISGHVSLFWYQQALGQGPEFLTYFQNEAQLDKSGLPSDRFFAERPEGSVSTLKIQRTQQEDSAVYLCASTADPQGLDYGYTFGSGTRLTVV.

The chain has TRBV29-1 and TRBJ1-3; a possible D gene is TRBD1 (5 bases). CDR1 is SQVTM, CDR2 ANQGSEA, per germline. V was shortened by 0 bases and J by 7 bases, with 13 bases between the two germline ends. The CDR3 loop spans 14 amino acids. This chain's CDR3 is CSVEDLGHTNTIYF. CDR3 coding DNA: TGCAGCGTTGAAGATCTTGGACACACTAACACCATATATTTT.

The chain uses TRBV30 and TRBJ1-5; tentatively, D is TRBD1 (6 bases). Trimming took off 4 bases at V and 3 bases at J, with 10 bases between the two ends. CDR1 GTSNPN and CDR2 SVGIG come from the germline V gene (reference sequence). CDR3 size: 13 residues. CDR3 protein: CAWNSGDNQPQHF. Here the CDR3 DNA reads TGTGCCTGGAATTCAGGGGACAATCAGCCCCAGCATTTT.

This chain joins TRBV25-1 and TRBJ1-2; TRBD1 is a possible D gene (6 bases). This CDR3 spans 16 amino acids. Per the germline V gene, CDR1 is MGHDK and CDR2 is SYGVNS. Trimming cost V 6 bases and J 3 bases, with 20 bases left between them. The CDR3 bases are TGTGCCAGCAGCGACAGGCGAGGGTATACTGACTATGGCTACACCTTC. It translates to CASSDRRGYTDYGYTF.

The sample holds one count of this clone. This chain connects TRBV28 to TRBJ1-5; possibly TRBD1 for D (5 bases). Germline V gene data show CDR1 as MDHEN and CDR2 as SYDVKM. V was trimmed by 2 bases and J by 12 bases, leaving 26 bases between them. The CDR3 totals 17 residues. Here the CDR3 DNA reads TGTGCCAGCAGTTTAATGATTTTGCGCGATAGGGGCCGGCTCCAGCATTTT. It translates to CASSLMILRDRGRLQHF.

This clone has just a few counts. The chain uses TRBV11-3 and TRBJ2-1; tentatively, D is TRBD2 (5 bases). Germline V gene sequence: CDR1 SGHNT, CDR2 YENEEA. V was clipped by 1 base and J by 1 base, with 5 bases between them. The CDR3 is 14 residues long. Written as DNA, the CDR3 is TGTGCCAGCAGCTTAGGGGAGTCCTACAATGAGCAGTTCTTC. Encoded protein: CASSLGESYNEQFF.

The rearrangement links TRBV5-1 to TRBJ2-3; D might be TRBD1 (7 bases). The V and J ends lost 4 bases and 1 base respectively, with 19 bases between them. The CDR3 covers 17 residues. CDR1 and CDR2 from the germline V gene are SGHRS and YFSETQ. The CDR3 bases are TGCGCCAGCAGCGCCTCACAGGGGACGGGAGGCACAGATACGCAGTATTTT. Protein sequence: CASSASQGTGGTDTQYF.

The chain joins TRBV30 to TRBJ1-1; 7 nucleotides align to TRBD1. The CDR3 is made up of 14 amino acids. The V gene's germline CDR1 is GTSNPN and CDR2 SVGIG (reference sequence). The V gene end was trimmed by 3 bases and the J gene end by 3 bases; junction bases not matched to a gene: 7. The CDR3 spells CAWSQTGKDTEAFF. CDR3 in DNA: TGTGCCTGGAGCCAGACAGGGAAGGACACTGAAGCTTTCTTT.

The CDR3 sequence is CASSLRENTEAFF. As DNA, the CDR3 is TGTGCCAGCAGCCTACGGGAGAACACTGAAGCTTTCTTT. V and J are TRBV6-6 and TRBJ1-1; D is undetermined. The CDR3 contains 13 residues. CDR1 is MNHNY, CDR2 SVGAGI, per germline (reference sequence). V was clipped by 6 bases and J by 1 base, with 9 bases between them.